These 2 T cell receptor beta chains came from one sample sequenced in a study of T cells in Graves' hyperthyroidism and ophthalmopathy. Amplification of TCR beta CDR3 regions was performed using RNA transcripts as template. The HTBI primer set was used in a first-round RT-PCR of the TCR CDR3. TCRdb re-analysed the multiplex PCR reads in MiXCR, keeping a single row per CDR3 protein. Of 500,000 to 800,000 distinct CDR3 sequences in the sample, 45% were seen once. The sequencing input was peripheral blood or thyroid tissue (not recorded which). These receptors were taken from an adult man with Graves' disease, either hyperthyroidism or ophthalmopathy (not recorded which).

About this clonotype itself: A much larger clone is a single base away; this may be a read error. The chain joins TRBV29-1 to TRBJ2-5, with unresolved D. The CDR3 length is 12 residues. CDR1 and CDR2 from the germline V gene are SQVTM and ANQGSEA. CDR3 nucleotide sequence: TGCGGCGTTGGTGGCTTCCAAGAGACCCAGTACTTC. Encoded protein: CGVGGFQETQYF.

The chain recombines TRBV10-2 with TRBJ1-4, with D unresolved. The CDR3 runs to 13 residues. Looked up from germline, CDR1 is WSHSY and CDR2 is SAAADI. V shed 8 bases and J shed 11 bases, with 18 bases lying between them. CDR3 sequence (DNA): TGCGCCAGCTTGGGCAGGTCTGCGGGGAAACTGTTTTTT. Translation gives CASLGRSAGKLFF.